The text below deals with one T cell receptor (beta chain). Its specificity is not known. The protocol was immunoSEQ multiplex PCR, while the TCRdb copy is restricted to in-frame clones and leaves out a portion. Altogether approximately 60,000 clones are present, around 79% being singletons, with the ten largest covering about 0.42%. The entry originates in a study of siplizumab effects on memory and regulatory T cells. General study points: There were only a minor fraction of alloreactive clones that mapped to unstimulated subsets. Significantly reduced by siplizumab was the cumulative frequency of alloreactive sequences, namely those traceable to unstimulated CD4+ memory cells.

Germline V CDR1 and CDR2: SNHLY, FYNNEI. The V gene end was trimmed by 4 bases and the J gene end by 6 bases; junction bases not matched to a gene: 11. The CDR3 is 16 residues long. This TCR was recovered from a human donor in good health. Material for sequencing was memory CD4+ T cells sorted from blood. The V call is TRBV2, the J call TRBJ2-3, with TRBD2 matching over 9 bases. As DNA, the CDR3 is TGTGCCAGCAGTGCCCGGGCTAGCGGGGCAGGGGATACGCAGTATTTT. Its translation: CASSARASGAGDTQYF.